These 26 T cell receptor beta chains originate from one sample sequenced in a study of blood T cell repertoires in COVID-19 (dated by TCRdb to 2019 to 2021). Libraries were prepared through the immunoSEQ multiplex PCR assay. TCRdb stores this immuneACCESS table with in-frame sequences only. Part of the clones is absent; in the studies checked, under half of the shortfall reflects unresolved V genes, and no reason is known for the rest. This sample is represented by just over 60,000 clones; less than 85% of them were singletons. The ten biggest clones cover 15% to 20% of the sample. The sequenced material came from peripheral blood. The receptors originated from a man aged 55 to 69 with acute or convalescent COVID-19.

In nucleotides, the CDR3 is TGTGCCAGCAGGGAGATATATCTGAGCAATCAGCCCCAGCATTTT. Amino acid sequence: CASREIYLSNQPQHF. The rearrangement links TRBV5-8 to TRBJ1-5, with D unresolved. Trimming cost V 5 bases and J 1 base, with 13 bases left between them. Germline V gives CDR1 SGHTS, CDR2 YDEGEE. This CDR3 is built from 15 residues. The full variable domain, rest sourced from reference TRBV5-8 and TRBJ1-5, is EAGVTQSPTHLIKTRGQQATLRCSPISGHTSVYWYQQALGLGLQFLLWYDEGEERNRGNFPPRFSGRQFPNYSSELNVNALELEDSALYLCASREIYLSNQPQHFGDGTRLSIL.

This clone came up once. This chain uses TRBV10-3 with TRBJ2-7, with TRBD1 identical over 8 bases. The CDR3 is 13 residues long. Germline V lookup: CDR1 ENHRY, CDR2 SYGVKD. V gave up 6 bases and J gave up 5 bases; unmatched junction bases: 6. The CDR3: CAIRPGQEDEQYF. CDR3 bases: TGTGCCATCAGGCCGGGACAGGAGGACGAGCAGTACTTC.

This clone was detected only a few times. The rearrangement uses TRBV4-3 and TRBJ1-6, with 8 positions matching TRBD1. Germline V gene data show CDR1 as LGHNA and CDR2 as YSLEER. This CDR3 contains 15 residues. V lost 3 bases to trimming and J lost 5 bases; unmatched junction nucleotides: 3. The CDR3 sequence: CASSQETGDNSPLHF. For the CDR3, the DNA is TGCGCCAGCAGCCAGGAGACAGGGGATAATTCACCCCTCCACTTT.

V and J are TRBV25-1 and TRBJ1-6, with D possibly matching TRBD1 (6 bases). Germline CDR1 and CDR2: MGHDK and SYGVNS. The germline V and J ends were trimmed by 3 bases and 4 bases, with 10 bases remaining between them. CDR3 size: 15 residues. DNA for the CDR3: TGTGCCAGCAGTGACCCCGGACAGTATAATTCACCCCTCCACTTT. The encoded protein is CASSDPGQYNSPLHF.

The chain joins TRBV19 to TRBJ1-2; D unresolved. This CDR3 comprises 15 residues. V shed 3 bases and J shed 8 bases, with 19 bases lying between them. The germline gives CDR1 LNHDA, CDR2 SQIVND (reference sequence). CDR3 DNA sequence: TGTGCCAGTAGTATGGGGAGGGTCAGCACGGGAGGCTACACCTTC. The encoded protein is CASSMGRVSTGGYTF. Using reference TRBV19 and TRBJ1-2 for the parts outside the CDR3, the full variable domain is DGGITQSPKYLFRKEGQNVTLSCEQNLNHDAMYWYRQDPGQGLRLIYYSQIVNDFQKGDIAEGYSVSREKKESFPLTVTSAQKNPTAFYLCASSMGRVSTGGYTFGSGTRLTVV.

Here the CDR3 DNA reads TGTGCCAGCAGCTTGTTCCCTGGCGGGGAGACCCAGTACTTC. Translated, it gives CASSLFPGGETQYF. V gene TRBV5-4 combines with J gene TRBJ2-5; weak D call: TRBD2 (5 bases). The V and J ends lost 1 base and 5 bases respectively, with 12 bases between them. The germline V gene encodes CDR1 SGHNT and CDR2 YYREEE (reference sequence). The CDR3 has 14 residues.

This clone turned up a few times. V usage is TRBV4-1 and J usage is TRBJ2-1, with 13 nucleotides matching TRBD2. CDR3 size: 15 residues. CDR1 is MGHRA and CDR2 is YSYEKL in the germline V gene. Losses at the gene ends were 5 bases for V and 6 bases for J; bases not matched to a gene: 4. The CDR3 DNA follows: TGCGCCAGCAGCTCCCGGACTAGCGGGAGCAATGAGCAGTTCTTC. Protein sequence: CASSSRTSGSNEQFF.

This chain links TRBV5-1 with TRBJ1-6; weak D call: TRBD1 (5 bases). The germline CDR1 and CDR2 sequences are SGHRS and YFSETQ. V lost 0 bases to trimming and J lost 7 bases, with 8 bases between them. This CDR3 is 14 amino acids long. In nucleotides, the CDR3 is TGCGCCAGCAGCTTGGTGGACACCAATTCACCCCTCCACTTT. It translates to CASSLVDTNSPLHF.

This clone was seen more than once but under ten times. This chain joins TRBV13 and TRBJ2-2; TRBD1 is a possible D gene (5 bases). This CDR3 is 16 amino acids long. The germline gives CDR1 PRHDT, CDR2 FYEKMQ (reference sequence). Trimming stripped 5 bases from V and 5 bases from J, with 18 bases between. CDR3 nucleotides: TGTGCCAGCAGCCAAGGGGCCGGATTGTTAACCGGGGAGCTGTTTTTT. Amino acid sequence: CASSQGAGLLTGELFF.

For the CDR3, the DNA is TGTGCCACCTCCGGGACTAGCGGAAAAGAGACCCAGTACTTC. Its protein product is CATSGTSGKETQYF. The V call is TRBV19, the J call TRBJ2-5; 11 nucleotides match TRBD2. The junction had 7 bases not matched to a gene; V was cut back by 10 bases and J by 3 bases. CDR1 and CDR2 (germline): LNHDA, SQIVND (reference sequence). CDR3 length: 14 residues.

This clone was found a few times. This chain uses TRBV6-5 with TRBJ1-1; D call uncertain. CDR3 length: 13 amino acids. Deletions cut 4 bases from V and 4 bases from J, with 10 bases between. CDR1 is MNHEY, CDR2 SVGAGI, per germline. CDR3 nucleotide sequence: TGTGCCAGCAGTTTTTCGAGGGCCACTGAAGCTTTCTTT. Amino acid sequence: CASSFSRATEAFF.

J is TRBJ2-1 and V is TRBV7-8; D gene uncertain. Trimming took off 2 bases at V and 2 bases at J, with 7 bases between the two ends. Germline values: CDR1 SGHVS, CDR2 FQNEAQ. The CDR3 runs to 14 residues. The CDR3 loop reads CASSLSSAYNEQFF. The CDR3 DNA reads as TGTGCCAGCAGCTTAAGCAGCGCCTACAATGAGCAGTTCTTC. The full variable domain, with the rest looked up from reference TRBV7-8 and TRBJ2-1, is GAGVSQSPRYKVAKRGQDVALRCDPISGHVSLFWYQQALGQGPEFLTYFQNEAQLDKSGLPSDRFFAERPEGSVSTLKIQRTQQEDSAVYLCASSLSSAYNEQFFGPGTRLTVL.

J is TRBJ2-7 and V is TRBV10-3, with D maybe TRBD2 (7 bases). Germline V gives CDR1 ENHRY, CDR2 SYGVKD. There are 15 residues in the CDR3. V was pared by 7 bases and J by 2 bases, with 18 bases between. DNA of the CDR3: TGTGCCATCACCGATGGTGGGGGGGGCACCTACGAGCAGTACTTC. It codes for CAITDGGGGTYEQYF.

The table lists this clone with a count of one. The gene calls are TRBV9 and TRBJ2-7; weak D call: TRBD1 (5 bases). Germline-derived CDR1 and CDR2 are SGDLS and YYNGEE. There are 16 residues in the CDR3. V lost 0 bases, J lost 3 bases, and 16 bases lay in between. The CDR3 protein is CASSVGGANPNYEQYF. As DNA, the CDR3 is TGTGCCAGCAGCGTAGGTGGGGCGAACCCTAACTACGAGCAGTACTTC.

The rearrangement uses TRBV7-2 and TRBJ2-7, with D hard to call. The ends were cut back, 5 bases at V and 0 bases at J, with 11 bases in the middle. CDR1 and CDR2 from the germline V gene are SGHTA and FQGNSA. The CDR3 is 14 amino acids. CDR3 DNA: TGTGCCAGCAGCCCCCAGGAATCCTCCTACGAGCAGTACTTC. The encoded protein is CASSPQESSYEQYF.

The V gene is TRBV5-1, the J gene TRBJ1-1, with 7 bases aligning to TRBD1. The CDR3 covers 14 residues. V lost 2 bases, J lost 1 base, and 2 bases stayed unmatched. In germline, CDR1 is SGHRS, CDR2 YFSETQ. CDR3 nucleotides: TGCGCCAGCAGCTTAGACAGGGCGAACACTGAAGCTTTCTTT. Amino acids: CASSLDRANTEAFF.

This sequence joins TRBV24-1 and TRBJ1-5; D perhaps matches TRBD1 (5 bases). Per germline, CDR1 KGHDR and CDR2 SFDVKD. The CDR3 spans 17 residues. Trimming stripped 5 bases from V and 6 bases from J, with 22 bases between. Here the CDR3 DNA reads TGTGCCACCAGTGCGAGTGAGTTTAGCACGGGGGGTCAGCCCCAGCATTTT. Translation: CATSASEFSTGGQPQHF.

The chain has TRBV19 and TRBJ1-2; perhaps TRBD1 as D (6 bases). The CDR3 runs to 16 residues. V was shortened by 3 bases and J by 0 bases, with 14 bases between the two germline ends. CDR1 and CDR2 (germline): LNHDA, SQIVND (reference sequence). In DNA, the CDR3 is TGTGCCAGTAGTATCGGACCCGGGACAACTAACTATGGCTACACCTTC. This encodes CASSIGPGTTNYGYTF.

The V and J genes are TRBV5-1 and TRBJ2-2; TRBD2 is a possible D gene (5 bases). The germline V gene has CDR1 SGHRS and CDR2 YFSETQ. V dropped 2 bases and J dropped 1 base, with 9 bases sitting between them. CDR3 length equals 15 residues. The CDR3: CASSLLALNTGELFF. The DNA for the CDR3 is TGCGCCAGCAGCTTATTAGCGTTGAACACCGGGGAGCTGTTTTTT.

This clone was seen only once. The chain combines TRBV27 with TRBJ2-1, with D perhaps matching TRBD2 (5 bases). In germline, CDR1 is MNHEY, CDR2 SMNVEV (reference sequence). The V end was cut by 4 bases, the J end by 10 bases, with 20 bases between. This CDR3 has 15 amino acids. The CDR3 DNA reads as TGTGCCAGCAGTTACGAGACATTCCCATCTAGCGAGCAGTTCTTC. Encoded protein: CASSYETFPSSEQFF.

The chain has TRBV5-8 and TRBJ1-2, with a possible D match to TRBD1 (5 bases). Per the germline V gene, CDR1 is SGHTS and CDR2 is YDEGEE. Deletions cut 0 bases from V and 8 bases from J, with 20 bases between. The CDR3 length is 16 residues. This CDR3 reads CASSLEVAGAFVGYTF. The CDR3, as DNA: TGTGCCAGCAGCTTGGAAGTGGCTGGGGCGTTCGTAGGCTACACCTTC.

This sequence joins TRBV18 and TRBJ1-1; TRBD1 might be the D (5 bases). V shed 4 bases and J shed 0 bases, with 18 bases lying between them. Germline assignment: CDR1 KGHSH and CDR2 LQKENI. This CDR3 has 17 amino acids. CDR3 nucleotide sequence: TGTGCCAGCTCACGCAGGGTTGGAGGGGATATGAACACTGAAGCTTTCTTT. Translated, it gives CASSRRVGGDMNTEAFF.

This clone was counted a few times. The chain combines TRBV7-3 with TRBJ2-3; TRBD2 matches 14 bases. V lost 5 bases, J lost 1 base, and 2 bases stayed unmatched. This CDR3 is built from 16 residues. The V gene's germline CDR1 is SGHTA and CDR2 FQGTGA. CDR3 residues: CASSRGLAGGTDTQYF. The CDR3 DNA reads as TGTGCCAGCAGCAGGGGACTAGCGGGAGGCACAGATACGCAGTATTTT.

The chain combines TRBV2 with TRBJ2-7; TRBD1 aligns across 7 bases. The CDR3 is 13 amino acids. Germline V CDR1 and CDR2: SNHLY, FYNNEI. V shed 8 bases, J shed 6 bases, and the junction held 10 bases outside the gene matches. The CDR3 sequence: CASRRDRSSEQYF. As DNA, the CDR3 is TGTGCCAGCCGCCGGGACAGATCTAGCGAGCAGTACTTC. Full variable domain (rest looked up from reference TRBV2 and TRBJ2-7): EPEVTQTPSHQVTQMGQEVILRCVPISNHLYFYWYRQILGQKVEFLVSFYNNEISEKSEIFDDQFSVERPDGSNFTLKIRSTKLEDSAMYFCASRRDRSSEQYFGPGTRLTVT.

This clone has just one count. The gene calls are TRBV4-2 and TRBJ1-2; TRBD1 is a possible D gene (5 bases). V was clipped by 1 base and J by 5 bases, with 17 bases between them. Germline V CDR1 and CDR2: LGHNA, YNFKEQ. The CDR3 has 16 amino acids. DNA of the CDR3: TGTGCCAGCAGCCAAGCTGGACAACCGTCCCAGTATGGCTACACCTTC. Translated, it gives CASSQAGQPSQYGYTF.

Here the CDR3 DNA reads TGTGCCAGCAGCGCGGATTACAGGGGGTATGGCTACACCTTC. It codes for CASSADYRGYGYTF. This chain links TRBV9 with TRBJ1-2; 8 nucleotides align to TRBD1. Losses at the gene ends were 3 bases for V and 5 bases for J; bases not matched to a gene: 6. This CDR3 region has 14 residues. Germline CDR1 and CDR2: SGDLS and YYNGEE. Supplemented by reference TRBV9 and TRBJ1-2, the full variable domain reads DSGVTQTPKHLITATGQRVTLRCSPRSGDLSVYWYQQSLDQGLQFLIQYYNGEERAKGNILERFSAQQFPDLHSELNLSSLELGDSALYFCASSADYRGYGYTFGSGTRLTVV.